This entry lists 25 T cell receptor beta chains sequenced from one sample in a study of T cells in localized non-small cell lung cancer. Profiling relied on immunoSEQ multiplex PCR, and the TCRdb table lists in-frame clones only, not all of them. Of 100,000 to 150,000 clones in the sample, 70% to 90% are singletons; the top ten hold around 1.7%. Sample: peripheral blood, taken before any cancer treatment. These receptor sequences come from a female donor at least 60 years old with stage I lung adenocarcinoma.

The sample holds one count of this clone. The V and J genes are TRBV5-6 and TRBJ2-2; no clear D. In germline, CDR1 is SGHDT, CDR2 YYEEEE. V was shortened by 5 bases and J by 8 bases, with 7 bases between the two germline ends. The CDR3 has 11 residues. This CDR3 is CASRRRGELFF. In DNA form, the CDR3 reads TGTGCCAGCAGGCGTAGGGGGGAGCTGTTTTTT.

The genes are TRBV11-2 and TRBJ1-1; D is perhaps TRBD1 (5 bases). The CDR3 is made up of 15 amino acids. Germline V gives CDR1 SGHAT, CDR2 FQNNGV. The V end was cut by 2 bases, the J end by 5 bases, with 15 bases between. CDR3 DNA: TGTGCCAGCAGCTTATCTACCGGGGGTTCGACTGAAGCTTTCTTT. Encoded protein: CASSLSTGGSTEAFF.

The chain has TRBV4-2 and TRBJ2-7; D is undetermined. CDR1 LGHNA and CDR2 YNFKEQ come from the germline V gene. With 8 bases removed from V and 0 bases from J, the gap between germline ends came to 17 bases. This CDR3 spans 15 amino acids. CDR3 coding DNA: TGTGCCAGCCGAGACCAGGTAGGGATCTCCTACGAGCAGTACTTC. Translated: CASRDQVGISYEQYF.

This chain connects TRBV7-9 to TRBJ2-2, with 9 bases lining up with TRBD1. The CDR3 sequence is 16 residues long. J lost 4 bases, V lost 4 bases, and 7 bases had no gene match. The germline CDR1 and CDR2 sequences are SEHNR and FQNEAQ (reference sequence). CDR3 sequence: CASSSTGGKGTGELFF. The CDR3 DNA sequence: TGTGCCAGCAGCTCGACAGGGGGAAAGGGCACCGGGGAGCTGTTTTTT. Full variable domain (rest looked up from reference TRBV7-9 and TRBJ2-2): DTGVSQNPRHKITKRGQNVTFRCDPISEHNRLYWYRQTLGQGPEFLTYFQNEAQLEKSRLLSDRFSAERPKGSFSTLEIQRTEQGDSAMYLCASSSTGGKGTGELFFGEGSRLTVL.

This rearrangement joins TRBV7-3 to TRBJ2-5; 10 nucleotides agree with TRBD1. CDR1 is SGHTA, CDR2 FQGTGA, per germline. CDR3 size: 16 residues. The J segment lost 2 bases and the V segment lost 5 bases, leaving 8 bases of the junction unmatched. CDR3 bases: TGTGCCAGCAGCCCCCCTTGGGACAGGGGACAAGAGACCCAGTACTTC. Its protein product is CASSPPWDRGQETQYF.

This rearrangement joins TRBV5-4 to TRBJ1-2; D is uncertain. CDR1 is SGHNT and CDR2 is YYREEE in the germline V gene (reference sequence). V dropped 1 base and J dropped 0 bases, with 13 bases sitting between them. The CDR3 sequence is 16 residues long. For the CDR3, the DNA is TGTGCCAGCAGCTTGAAGTCGGCACTGACTAACTATGGCTACACCTTC. This codes for CASSLKSALTNYGYTF.

In its sample, this clone was seen once. The V call is TRBV7-9, the J call TRBJ1-2, with D uncertain. The CDR3 covers 15 residues. The germline CDR1 and CDR2 sequences are SEHNR and FQNEAQ (reference sequence). With 5 bases removed from V and 0 bases from J, the gap between germline ends came to 13 bases. The CDR3 is CASSGLLGSNYGYTF. The CDR3 nucleotides read TGTGCCAGCAGCGGCCTACTAGGCTCTAACTATGGCTACACCTTC.

In this sample, this clone turned up a few times. The chain uses TRBV5-4 and TRBJ2-1; D may be TRBD2 (6 bases). This CDR3 has 18 residues. Germline V gene sequence: CDR1 SGHNT, CDR2 YYREEE (reference sequence). V gave up 0 bases and J gave up 8 bases, with 24 bases separating them. The CDR3 sequence: CASSLARFGLEGRDEQFF. The CDR3, as DNA: TGTGCCAGCAGCTTGGCCCGGTTCGGGCTGGAGGGTAGGGATGAGCAGTTCTTC.

This chain joins TRBV28 and TRBJ1-2; D gene unclear. The CDR3 runs 15 residues. V was cut by 2 bases and J by 2 bases, with 12 bases left in between. Germline CDR1 is MDHEN and CDR2 is SYDVKM. For the CDR3, the DNA is TGTGCCAGCAGTTTAAGTCAGTTGCTAAACTATGGCTACACCTTC. Encoded protein: CASSLSQLLNYGYTF.

On this clone: The junction departs from germline at one end; a sequencing error may be responsible. The chain links TRBV10-3 to TRBJ1-3, with D possibly TRBD1 on 5 matching bases. The CDR3 has 13 residues. Germline V gives CDR1 ENHRY, CDR2 SYGVKD. CDR3 in DNA: TGTGCCTTCAGGGTCAACTCTGGAAACACCATATATTTT. This gives the protein CAFRVNSGNTIYF.

The chain combines TRBV5-6 with TRBJ2-3; possibly TRBD2 for D (6 bases). The V gene's germline CDR1 is SGHDT and CDR2 YYEEEE. The CDR3 consists of 15 residues. Trimming cost V 4 bases and J 2 bases, with 14 bases left between them. CDR3 residues: CASSGGGGVTDTQYF. The CDR3, as DNA: TGTGCCAGCAGCGGGGGAGGAGGGGTCACAGATACGCAGTATTTT.

The CDR3 DNA reads TGCAGCGTTCCCTGGGGGGGATCCATCATGAACACTGAAGCTTTCTTT. Its protein is CSVPWGGSIMNTEAFF. V gene TRBV29-1 combines with J gene TRBJ1-1, with D possibly TRBD1 on 5 matching bases. With 5 bases removed from V and 0 bases from J, the gap between germline ends came to 19 bases. The CDR3 has 16 residues. Germline V gene data show CDR1 as SQVTM and CDR2 as ANQGSEA.

This clone appeared a few times. The CDR3 is CATSRDDRLGEPQHF. CDR3 DNA sequence: TGTGCCACCAGCAGAGATGACAGACTTGGTGAGCCCCAGCATTTT. The chain recombines TRBV15 with TRBJ1-5; D is perhaps TRBD1 (5 bases). Looked up from germline, CDR1 is LNHNV and CDR2 is YYDKDF (reference sequence). The CDR3 length is 15 residues. V lost 0 bases and J lost 8, with 14 bases in between.

V gene TRBV4-1 combines with J gene TRBJ1-5; TRBD1 agrees at 10 bases. The germline V gene has CDR1 MGHRA and CDR2 YSYEKL. The CDR3 length is 17 residues. V shed 6 bases and J 4 bases; nucleotides not matched to a gene: 12. CDR3 sequence reads: CASSRTWGGQGNQPQHF. DNA for the CDR3: TGCGCCAGCAGTCGAACCTGGGGGGGACAGGGGAATCAGCCCCAGCATTTT.

The chain carries TRBV6-6 and TRBJ1-4, with 9 bases that match TRBD1. V lost 4 bases, J lost 8 bases, and 11 bases stayed unmatched. Per germline, CDR1 MNHNY and CDR2 SVGAGI (reference sequence). The CDR3 covers 16 residues. CDR3 coding DNA: TGTGCCAGCAGTTCCCCGAGTGGTGACAGGGGGGAAAAACTGTTTTTT. This codes for CASSSPSGDRGEKLFF.

V gene TRBV2 combines with J gene TRBJ2-7, with 8 nucleotides matching TRBD1. Germline V gives CDR1 SNHLY, CDR2 FYNNEI. V dropped 6 bases and J dropped 4; count of bases not matched to a gene: 8. The CDR3 loop spans 14 amino acids. CDR3 amino acids: CASRETGEVYEQYF. The CDR3, as DNA: TGTGCCAGCAGAGAGACAGGGGAGGTATACGAGCAGTACTTC.

The gene calls are TRBV29-1 and TRBJ2-7; D could derive from TRBD1 or TRBD2 (5 bases each). With 4 bases removed from V and 4 bases from J, the gap between germline ends came to 11 bases. CDR1 SQVTM and CDR2 ANQGSEA come from the germline V gene. The CDR3 sequence is 12 residues long. CDR3 in amino acids: CSVVVREYEQYF. CDR3 coding DNA: TGCAGCGTTGTTGTCAGGGAGTACGAGCAGTACTTC.

In DNA form, the CDR3 reads TGTGCCAGCAGCTTATCACGTTCTCAGGGGTCCAACGAGCAGTACTTC. Encoded protein: CASSLSRSQGSNEQYF. The genes are TRBV7-9 and TRBJ2-7, with D tentatively TRBD1 (6 bases). Germline V gene lookup returns CDR1 SEHNR and CDR2 FQNEAQ (reference sequence). V lost 2 bases to trimming and J lost 5 bases, with 19 bases between them. The CDR3 extends over 16 amino acids.

CDR3 DNA: TGCGCCAGCAGCCCGGAACTAGGGGGCCGGGGGTATGAGCAGTTCTTC. It translates to CASSPELGGRGYEQFF. The gene calls are TRBV5-1 and TRBJ2-1; a possible D gene is TRBD1 (7 bases). The ends were cut back, 4 bases at V and 8 bases at J, with 22 bases in the middle. The CDR3 is 16 residues long. Germline CDR1 SGHRS, CDR2 YFSETQ.

This chain links TRBV4-1 with TRBJ2-7; 8 positions match TRBD2. This CDR3 region has 15 residues. Looked up from germline, CDR1 is MGHRA and CDR2 is YSYEKL. The J segment lost 10 bases and the V segment lost 2 bases, leaving 13 bases of the junction unmatched. CDR3 sequence: CASSQHGAGGLGQYF. The CDR3 DNA sequence: TGCGCCAGCAGCCAACATGGGGCGGGAGGTCTGGGACAGTACTTC.

J is TRBJ2-5 and V is TRBV6-1; D uncertain. TRBJ2-7 explains the end of the DNA better; the J call may be wrong. CDR3 length: 10 amino acids. Germline V lookup: CDR1 MNHNS, CDR2 SASEGT. CDR3 sequence (DNA): TGTGCCAGCAATTCGATCGAGCAGTACTTC. This sequence encodes CASNSIEQYF.

The V and J genes are TRBV9 and TRBJ2-1; 10 nucleotides line up with TRBD2. Trimming at V came to 3 bases and at J to 10 bases, leaving 4 bases not matched to a gene. This CDR3 has 13 residues. Germline CDR1 and CDR2: SGDLS and YYNGEE. The DNA for the CDR3 is TGTGCCAGCAGCGAGGGACTAGCGAGGGAGCAGTTCTTC. Translation gives CASSEGLAREQFF.

V gene TRBV9 combines with J gene TRBJ2-2; D is undetermined. Per the germline V gene, CDR1 is SGDLS and CDR2 is YYNGEE. V lost 0 bases to trimming and J lost 5 bases, with 11 bases between them. This CDR3 has 15 amino acids. The DNA of the CDR3 is TGTGCCAGCAGCGTAGGTCGACTTTTAACCGGGGAGCTGTTTTTT. Translated: CASSVGRLLTGELFF.

The V call is TRBV19, the J call TRBJ2-2; 10 positions agree with TRBD2. The germline V gene encodes CDR1 LNHDA and CDR2 SQIVND (reference sequence). The CDR3 is 14 amino acids. V trimming: 7 bases; J trimming: 7 bases; junction bases outside the gene matches: 6. This CDR3 reads CASTLAGVHGELFF. In DNA form, the CDR3 reads TGTGCCAGTACGCTAGCGGGAGTTCACGGGGAGCTGTTTTTT.

V and J are TRBV15 and TRBJ2-1; D gene uncertain. The CDR3 loop spans 15 amino acids. Germline V gene sequence: CDR1 LNHNV, CDR2 YYDKDF (reference sequence). The ends were cut back, 5 bases at V and 4 bases at J, with 15 bases in the middle. The CDR3: CATSPGRSSYNEQFF. DNA for the CDR3: TGTGCCACCAGCCCAGGCCGGTCTAGTTACAATGAGCAGTTCTTC.